A selection of T cell receptor beta chains follows, all from one sample in a study of blood T cell repertoires in COVID-19. Sequencing used immunoSEQ multiplex PCR; TCRdb keeps in-frame clones, though not all of them. Seen here are 140,000 or so clones, around 83% observed once, and the top ten hold more than 2.5%. Sequenced material: peripheral blood. These receptors all stem from a woman of 80 years or more with acute or convalescent COVID-19. CDR3s include the opening cysteine and the closing phenylalanine or tryptophan. D genes are given only for firm matches. A clone size is listed for some rows: how often the clone was seen (once, few, many), or a class if it is expanded.

V gene,D gene,J gene,clone size,CDR3 protein,CDR3 DNA
TRBV7-9,-,TRBJ1-1,-,CASRAGADPFLNTEAFF,TGTGCCAGCAGGGCTGGGGCAGACCCTTTTTTGAACACTGAAGCTTTCTTT
TRBV7-8,-,TRBJ2-1,-,CASSPGYSYNEQFF,TGTGCCAGCAGTCCAGGGTACTCCTACAATGAGCAGTTCTTC
TRBV5-4,-,TRBJ2-7,-,CASSLVGGPYEQYF,TGTGCCAGCAGCTTAGTGGGGGGGCCCTACGAGCAGTACTTC
TRBV19,-,TRBJ2-3,-,CASSRQSGTDTQYF,TGTGCCAGTAGTAGACAGTCTGGGACAGATACGCAGTATTTT
TRBV7-2,-,TRBJ1-6,-,CASSRTGAESSPLHF,TGTGCCAGCAGCCGTACAGGCGCCGAGAGTTCACCCCTCCACTTT
TRBV12-3/TRBV12-4,-,TRBJ1-5,-,CASREGPGQPQHF,TGTGCCAGCAGGGAGGGACCGGGTCAGCCCCAGCATTTT
TRBV2,-,TRBJ1-2,-,CASSEGTALWSIGYTF,TGTGCCAGCAGTGAAGGGACAGCTCTATGGAGTATCGGCTACACCTTC
TRBV7-9,-,TRBJ1-5,-,CASSFPGDSNQPQHF,TGTGCCAGCAGCTTCCCGGGGGATAGCAATCAGCCCCAGCATTTT
TRBV7-3,-,TRBJ1-1,once,CASSLAGNTEAFF,TGTGCCAGCAGCTTAGCAGGGAACACTGAAGCTTTCTTT
TRBV3-1/TRBV3-2,TRBD1,TRBJ1-2,-,CASSQVQGRNYGYTF,TGTGCCAGCAGCCAGGTACAGGGGCGTAACTATGGCTACACCTTC
TRBV9,TRBD2,TRBJ2-3,-,CASSSGGTRSTDTQYF,TGTGCCAGCAGCTCCGGGGGGACTAGGAGCACAGATACGCAGTATTTT
TRBV7-2,-,TRBJ1-2,-,CASSLEARARGYTF,TGTGCCAGCAGCTTAGAGGCCAGGGCGAGGGGCTACACCTTC
TRBV11-2,-,TRBJ1-2,-,CASSLLTGWYGYTF,TGTGCCAGCAGCCTACTGACAGGCTGGTATGGCTACACCTTC
TRBV27,-,TRBJ1-6,-,CASSLRSSYNSPLHF,TGTGCCAGCAGTTTAAGGAGCTCCTATAATTCACCCCTCCACTTT